Listed below are T cell receptor beta chains from one sample, sequenced in a study of T cell responses to AZD1222 COVID-19 vaccine. Only in-frame clones appear in the TCRdb table, and some are missing; sequencing was by immunoSEQ multiplex PCR. The table has some 130,000 clones, roughly 93% seen once. Here the sequenced sample was peripheral blood, taken 28 days after the second AZD1222 dose. All receptors derive from an adult who received the AZD1222 COVID-19 vaccine. The conserved cysteine and the conserved F or W are not part of the CDR3 here. Each record gives: V gene, clone size, CDR3 protein. The size of a clone is reported for some rows only, either as once, few or many, or as a class for expanded clones.

v_gene: TRBV9; abundance: NA; CDR3aa: ASSPHPGELF
v_gene: TRBV19; abundance: once; CDR3aa: ASSAPLTVYDTEAF
v_gene: TRBV29-1; abundance: NA; CDR3aa: SVGGLAGGISYNEQF
v_gene: TRBV7-9; abundance: NA; CDR3aa: ASSIPGQGVFDAF
v_gene: TRBV28; abundance: few; CDR3aa: ASRLTGGTEAF
v_gene: TRBV29-1; abundance: once; CDR3aa: SVVSGQGEREKLF
v_gene: TRBV6-5; abundance: NA; CDR3aa: ATRGGMYTEAF
v_gene: TRBV6-5; abundance: NA; CDR3aa: ASSTGYSNQPQH
v_gene: TRBV9; abundance: NA; CDR3aa: ASSQQASWRYT
v_gene: TRBV7-3; abundance: NA; CDR3aa: ASSLMVSMDEQF
v_gene: TRBV27; abundance: NA; CDR3aa: ASKDRSALSTGELF
v_gene: TRBV7-6; abundance: NA; CDR3aa: ASSPQTGAYSNQPQH
v_gene: TRBV5-4; abundance: once; CDR3aa: ASSLASRSGANVLT
v_gene: TRBV7-3; abundance: NA; CDR3aa: ASSLSGRRETQY
v_gene: TRBV28; abundance: NA; CDR3aa: AAAASLGGNTIY
v_gene: TRBV5-4; abundance: once; CDR3aa: ASSFYVSGAPYNEQF
v_gene: TRBV3-1/TRBV3-2; abundance: NA; CDR3aa: ASSARQGYEQY
v_gene: TRBV14; abundance: NA; CDR3aa: ASSRRQGYYGYT
v_gene: TRBV6-2/TRBV6-3; abundance: few; CDR3aa: ASSRGQGHNQPQH
v_gene: TRBV6-5; abundance: NA; CDR3aa: ASRTDRGTEAF
v_gene: TRBV2; abundance: NA; CDR3aa: ASSEPDRAGGVF
v_gene: TRBV7-9; abundance: NA; CDR3aa: ASSQSEYTQY
v_gene: TRBV5-1; abundance: NA; CDR3aa: ASSSLGTLHNSPLH
v_gene: TRBV5-1; abundance: NA; CDR3aa: ASSPRVITSGSTDTQY
v_gene: TRBV30; abundance: NA; CDR3aa: AWSFGENQPQH
v_gene: TRBV4-1; abundance: NA; CDR3aa: ASSQDVGADTQY
v_gene: TRBV7-8; abundance: NA; CDR3aa: ASSRRQGREKLF
v_gene: TRBV11-2; abundance: NA; CDR3aa: ASSLRDRGTYEQY
v_gene: TRBV15; abundance: NA; CDR3aa: ATSRAGPFNYGYT
v_gene: TRBV3-1/TRBV3-2; abundance: NA; CDR3aa: ASSPSSGRTEAF
v_gene: TRBV4-1; abundance: NA; CDR3aa: ASSQGASGVYNEQF
v_gene: TRBV4-1; abundance: NA; CDR3aa: ASSQVGGKSYT
v_gene: TRBV13; abundance: NA; CDR3aa: ASSFLIKYSLSDTQY
v_gene: TRBV4-2; abundance: NA; CDR3aa: ASSQSNEQF
v_gene: TRBV20-1; abundance: NA; CDR3aa: SARRAYEQY
v_gene: TRBV2; abundance: NA; CDR3aa: ASGYSGRHQETQY
v_gene: TRBV5-5; abundance: once; CDR3aa: ASSFAIGGSDRQY
v_gene: TRBV7-9; abundance: NA; CDR3aa: ASSEAGGYT
v_gene: TRBV1; abundance: NA; CDR3aa: TSSQDRRVDTEAF
v_gene: TRBV3-1/TRBV3-2; abundance: few; CDR3aa: ASSQDDGTNSPLH
v_gene: TRBV29-1; abundance: NA; CDR3aa: SVEGRDSNPYEQY
v_gene: TRBV5-8; abundance: NA; CDR3aa: ASSNMMITANEKLF
v_gene: TRBV19; abundance: few; CDR3aa: ASSLTRQGWRTEAF
v_gene: TRBV23-1; abundance: NA; CDR3aa: ASSQDGEQF
v_gene: TRBV4-1; abundance: few; CDR3aa: ASSQDQRGIIYGYT
v_gene: TRBV2; abundance: NA; CDR3aa: ASNGGPMTYNEQF
v_gene: TRBV7-8; abundance: NA; CDR3aa: ASSLEGSNYGYT
v_gene: TRBV5-1; abundance: few; CDR3aa: ASSLQGKAYEQY
v_gene: TRBV5-4; abundance: NA; CDR3aa: ASSGGLAGYNEQF
v_gene: TRBV5-1; abundance: NA; CDR3aa: ASSPSRGNYGYT
v_gene: TRBV5-6; abundance: NA; CDR3aa: ASSWGTGTEAF
v_gene: TRBV25-1; abundance: NA; CDR3aa: ASSVRDRGDEKLF
v_gene: TRBV27; abundance: NA; CDR3aa: ASSLTPTGVRRNTGELF
v_gene: TRBV2; abundance: NA; CDR3aa: ASKAGVGTDTQY
v_gene: TRBV5-6; abundance: NA; CDR3aa: ASSNIAGAGQEQY
v_gene: TRBV29-1; abundance: NA; CDR3aa: SIGTGTSGNTIY
v_gene: TRBV6-1; abundance: NA; CDR3aa: ASSEGGSNQPQH